The T cell receptor (beta chain) described here comes from a study of blood T cell repertoires in COVID-19 (dated by TCRdb to the early 2020s). Some background on the complete study: Samples covering the acute and convalescent phases of COVID-19 were provided by collaborators in the United States, Italy and Spain. Where available, HLA class I and class II types were taken from metadata supplied by the sample provider and were not determined by assay-based typing. A de-identified subject ID, COVID-19 status, age in years and sex were almost always included in the sample metadata. The material from the prospective study consisted of cDNA or gDNA derived from T cells, B-cell-depleted T cells, or PBMCs. The repertoires were released in a freely available public database intended as a resource for research on the immune response to SARS-CoV-2. The dataset comprised deeply sampled blood TCRbeta repertoires from subjects exposed to, actively infected with, or recovered from COVID-19. The samples were drawn from two sources: the first 160 participants of the ongoing ImmuneRACE study, and fewer than 1,500 subjects contributed by 6 global collaborators.

What the research found in general, with its limitations: How much clinical and demographic metadata was included differed by source and by participant, and the metadata was provided uncurated.

CDR1 MNHNY and CDR2 SVGAGI are derived from the germline V gene (reference sequence). From cysteine to phenylalanine, the CDR3 is 15 amino acids long. Of the read, only the CDR3 DNA is kept; its 45 bases are in frame from base 1. V sheds 3 bases and J sheds 5 bases, leaving 14 bases between their ends. As concerns this clone: What this receptor recognizes is not known. Per-base qualities were not stored, and no clone one base away is much larger.

Whole blood was collected in K2EDTA tubes by collaborating institutions according to the institutions' own protocols. Collaborator samples were shipped for TCRbeta analysis as frozen whole blood, isolated PBMCs, or DNA extracted from either sample type. TCRbeta CDR3 regions were amplified from genomic DNA using the immunoSEQ Assay, a bias-controlled multiplex PCR. Concerning the study's data processing: The number of nucleated cells in each sample was estimated by amplification of reference gene primers within the assay. To quantify the absolute abundance of each unique TCRbeta CDR3 rearrangement, sequence reads were collapsed and filtered. For each sample, productive Simpson clonality was calculated as the square root of Simpson's diversity index over productive rearrangements. This immuneACCESS table, as held by TCRdb, lists in-frame sequences with V and J called but not all clones. Of the missing ones, under half trace to an unresolved V gene in checked studies; the others have no known cause. V, J and clone size were drawn from that table, and D and trimming were deduced from the DNA. The sample table lists under 80,000 clones, around 87% of them with a count of one. The ten biggest clones cover about 6.8% of the sample.

Sequenced input: peripheral blood. Here the chain combines TRBV6-6 and TRBJ1-5; a tentative D match to TRBD1 spans 6 bases. The sequence was collected from a man in his 60s with acute or convalescent COVID-19. The DNA sequence reads TGTGCCAGCAGTTATGCTGGGGGCGGATATCAGCCCCAGCATTTT. It specifies CASSYAGGGYQPQHF.